This TCR beta chain was captured in a study of blood T cell repertoires in COVID-19. Overall study context: COVID-19 samples, acute and convalescent, were from the United States, Italy and Spain. T cells, B-cell-depleted T cells, or PBMCs supplied cDNA or gDNA.

Authors' data handling: The assay estimated nucleated cells by amplifying reference gene primers. Assay used: immunoSEQ multiplex PCR; TCRdb lists only in-frame clones, some missing. V and J calls and clone size are as listed in that table; D and trimming were resolved from the DNA. There are 110,000 or so clones in the sample; 70% to 80% occur only once, and 6.2% lies in the top ten. This receptor was taken from a man in his 70s with acute or convalescent COVID-19. Sequenced input: peripheral blood.

The CDR3 protein is CASSQDWENSYEQYF. The DNA of the CDR3 is TGCGCCAGCAGCCAAGACTGGGAGAACTCCTACGAGCAGTACTTC. V gene TRBV4-1 combines with J gene TRBJ2-7; a weak D match, TRBD2 (5 bases). V was shortened by 0 bases and J by 0 bases, with 9 bases between the two germline ends. The CDR3 has 15 residues. Germline CDR1 reads MGHRA; CDR2 reads YSYEKL.